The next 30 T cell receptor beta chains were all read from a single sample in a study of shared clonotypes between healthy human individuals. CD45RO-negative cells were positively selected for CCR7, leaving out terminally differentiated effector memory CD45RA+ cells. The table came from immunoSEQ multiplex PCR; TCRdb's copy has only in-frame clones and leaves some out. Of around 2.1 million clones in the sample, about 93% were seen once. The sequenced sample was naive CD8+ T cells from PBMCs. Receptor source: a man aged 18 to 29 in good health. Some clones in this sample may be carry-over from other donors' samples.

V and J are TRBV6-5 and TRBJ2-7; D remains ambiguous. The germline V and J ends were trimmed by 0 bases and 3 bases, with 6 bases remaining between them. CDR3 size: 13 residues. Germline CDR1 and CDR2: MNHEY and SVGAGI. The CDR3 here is CASSYSKNYEQYF. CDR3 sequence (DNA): TGTGCCAGCAGTTACTCTAAAAACTACGAGCAGTACTTC.

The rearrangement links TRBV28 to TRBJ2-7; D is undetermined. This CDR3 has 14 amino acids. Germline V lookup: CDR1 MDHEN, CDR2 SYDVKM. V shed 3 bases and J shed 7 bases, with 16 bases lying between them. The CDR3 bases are TGTGCCAGCAGTTTCGCGGATTTAATAAGGGAGCAGTACTTC. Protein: CASSFADLIREQYF.

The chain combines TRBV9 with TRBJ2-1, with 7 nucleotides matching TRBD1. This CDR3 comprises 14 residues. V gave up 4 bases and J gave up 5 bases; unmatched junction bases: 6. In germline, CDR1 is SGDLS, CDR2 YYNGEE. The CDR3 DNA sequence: TGTGCCAGCAGCAACCGGGACAGCAACAATGAGCAGTTCTTC. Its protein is CASSNRDSNNEQFF.

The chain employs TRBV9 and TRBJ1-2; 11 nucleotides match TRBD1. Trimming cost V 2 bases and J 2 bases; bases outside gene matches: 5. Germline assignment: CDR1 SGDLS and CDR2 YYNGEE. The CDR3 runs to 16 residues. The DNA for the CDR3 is TGTGCCAGCAGCGTTCGGACAGGGGGCCTGAACTATGGCTACACCTTC. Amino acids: CASSVRTGGLNYGYTF.

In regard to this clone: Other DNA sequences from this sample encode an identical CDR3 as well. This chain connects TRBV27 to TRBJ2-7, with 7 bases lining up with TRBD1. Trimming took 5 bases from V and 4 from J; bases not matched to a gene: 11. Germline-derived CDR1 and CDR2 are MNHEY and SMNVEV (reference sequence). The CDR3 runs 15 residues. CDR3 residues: CASSPRTGSGYEQYF. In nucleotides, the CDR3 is TGTGCCAGCAGTCCCCGGACAGGTTCGGGTTACGAGCAGTACTTC.

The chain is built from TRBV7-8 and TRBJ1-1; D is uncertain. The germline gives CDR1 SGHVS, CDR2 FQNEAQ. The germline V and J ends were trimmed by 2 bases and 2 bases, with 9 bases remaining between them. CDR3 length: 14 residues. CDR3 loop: CASSLRALNTEAFF. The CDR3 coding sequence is TGTGCCAGCAGCTTAAGGGCGCTTAACACTGAAGCTTTCTTT.

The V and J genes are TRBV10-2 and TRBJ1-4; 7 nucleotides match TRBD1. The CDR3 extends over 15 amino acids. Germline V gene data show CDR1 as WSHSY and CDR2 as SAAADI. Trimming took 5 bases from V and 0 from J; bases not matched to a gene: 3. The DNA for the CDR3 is TGCGCCAGCAGTTCAGGGGGACCAACTAATGAAAAACTGTTTTTT. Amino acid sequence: CASSSGGPTNEKLFF.

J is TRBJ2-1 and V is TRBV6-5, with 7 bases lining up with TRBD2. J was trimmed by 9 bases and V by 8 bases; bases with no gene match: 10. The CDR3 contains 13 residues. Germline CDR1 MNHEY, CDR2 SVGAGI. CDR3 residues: CASAAGRFGEQFF. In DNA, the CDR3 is TGTGCCAGCGCAGCGGGGAGATTCGGTGAGCAGTTCTTC.

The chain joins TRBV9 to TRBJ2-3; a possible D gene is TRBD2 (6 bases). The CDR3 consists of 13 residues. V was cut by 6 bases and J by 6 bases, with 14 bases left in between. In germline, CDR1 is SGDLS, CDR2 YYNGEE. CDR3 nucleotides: TGTGCCAGCAACCACAACCGGGAGGATACGCAGTATTTT. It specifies CASNHNREDTQYF.

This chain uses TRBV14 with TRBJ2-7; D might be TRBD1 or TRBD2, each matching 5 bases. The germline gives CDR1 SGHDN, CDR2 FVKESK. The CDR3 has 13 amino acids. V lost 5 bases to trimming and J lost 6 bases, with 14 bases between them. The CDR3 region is CASSLEGEREQYF. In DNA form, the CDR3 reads TGTGCCAGCAGCTTGGAAGGGGAGCGCGAGCAGTACTTC.

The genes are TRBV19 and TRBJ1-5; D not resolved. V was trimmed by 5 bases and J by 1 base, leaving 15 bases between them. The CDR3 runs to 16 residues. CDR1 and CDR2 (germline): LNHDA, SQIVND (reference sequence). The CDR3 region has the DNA TGTGCCAGTAGTCACTCGGGGATGGGGAGCAATCAGCCCCAGCATTTT. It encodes CASSHSGMGSNQPQHF.

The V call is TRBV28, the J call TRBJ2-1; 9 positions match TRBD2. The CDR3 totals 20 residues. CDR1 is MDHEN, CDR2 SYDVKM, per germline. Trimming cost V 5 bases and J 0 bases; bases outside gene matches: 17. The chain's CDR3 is CASSTPLISGRESSYNEQFF. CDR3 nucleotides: TGTGCCAGCAGTACCCCTTTAATTAGCGGGAGAGAAAGCTCCTACAATGAGCAGTTCTTC.

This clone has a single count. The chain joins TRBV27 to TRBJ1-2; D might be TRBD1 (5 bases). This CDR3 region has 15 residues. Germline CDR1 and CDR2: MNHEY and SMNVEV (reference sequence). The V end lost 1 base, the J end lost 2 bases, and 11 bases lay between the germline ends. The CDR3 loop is CASSLLGTSNYGYTF. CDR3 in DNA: TGTGCCAGCAGTTTATTGGGGACCTCAAACTATGGCTACACCTTC.

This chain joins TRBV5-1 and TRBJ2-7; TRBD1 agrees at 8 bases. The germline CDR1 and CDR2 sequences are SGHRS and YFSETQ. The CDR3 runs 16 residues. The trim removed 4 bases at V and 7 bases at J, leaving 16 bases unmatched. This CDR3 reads CASSPAGTGVALEQYF. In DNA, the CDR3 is TGCGCCAGCAGCCCGGCTGGGACAGGCGTCGCCTTGGAGCAGTACTTC.

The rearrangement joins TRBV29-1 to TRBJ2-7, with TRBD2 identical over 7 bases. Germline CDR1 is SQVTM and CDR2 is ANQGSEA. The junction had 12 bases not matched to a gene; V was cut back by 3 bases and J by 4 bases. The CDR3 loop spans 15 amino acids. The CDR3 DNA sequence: TGCAGCGTTGAGGGGGGGACCCCGGAGATTTACGAGCAGTACTTC. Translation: CSVEGGTPEIYEQYF.

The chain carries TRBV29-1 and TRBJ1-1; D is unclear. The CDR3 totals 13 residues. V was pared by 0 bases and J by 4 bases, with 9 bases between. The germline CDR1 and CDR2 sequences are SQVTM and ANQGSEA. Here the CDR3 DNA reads TGCAGCGTTGAAGATCGGCAGTCCACTGAAGCTTTCTTT. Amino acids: CSVEDRQSTEAFF.

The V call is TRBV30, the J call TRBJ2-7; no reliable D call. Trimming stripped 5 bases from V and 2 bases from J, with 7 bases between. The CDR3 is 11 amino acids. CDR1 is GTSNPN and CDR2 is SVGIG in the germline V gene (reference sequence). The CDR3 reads CAWGVAYEQYF. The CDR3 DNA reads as TGTGCCTGGGGGGTTGCCTACGAGCAGTACTTC.

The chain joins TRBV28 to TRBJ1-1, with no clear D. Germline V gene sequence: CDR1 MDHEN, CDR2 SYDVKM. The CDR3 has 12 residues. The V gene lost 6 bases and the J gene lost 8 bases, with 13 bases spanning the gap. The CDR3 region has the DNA TGTGCCAGCAGGGGGTTGGACCACGAAGCTTTCTTT. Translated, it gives CASRGLDHEAFF. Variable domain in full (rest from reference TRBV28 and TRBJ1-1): DVKVTQSSRYLVKRTGEKVFLECVQDMDHENMFWYRQDPGLGLRLIYFSYDVKMKEKGDIPEGYSVSREKKERFSLILESASTNQTSMYLCASRGLDHEAFFGQGTRLTVV.

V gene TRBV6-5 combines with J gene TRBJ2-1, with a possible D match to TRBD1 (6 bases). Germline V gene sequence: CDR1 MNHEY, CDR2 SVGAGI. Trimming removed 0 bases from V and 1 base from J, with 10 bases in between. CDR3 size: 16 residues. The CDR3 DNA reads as TGTGCCAGCAGTTACTCCCGGACAGCATCCTACAATGAGCAGTTCTTC. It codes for CASSYSRTASYNEQFF.

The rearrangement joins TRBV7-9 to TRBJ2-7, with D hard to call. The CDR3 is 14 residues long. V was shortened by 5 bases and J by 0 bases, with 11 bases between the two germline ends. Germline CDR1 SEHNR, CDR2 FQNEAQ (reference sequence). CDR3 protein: CASSPDVPSYEQYF. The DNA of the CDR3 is TGTGCCAGCAGCCCAGATGTTCCCTCCTACGAGCAGTACTTC.

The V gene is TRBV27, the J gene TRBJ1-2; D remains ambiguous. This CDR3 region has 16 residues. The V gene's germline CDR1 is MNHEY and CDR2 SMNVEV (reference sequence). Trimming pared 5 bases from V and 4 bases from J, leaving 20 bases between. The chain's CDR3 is CASSPDWVRSGYGYTF. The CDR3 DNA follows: TGTGCCAGCAGTCCCGATTGGGTCCGAAGTGGCTATGGCTACACCTTC.

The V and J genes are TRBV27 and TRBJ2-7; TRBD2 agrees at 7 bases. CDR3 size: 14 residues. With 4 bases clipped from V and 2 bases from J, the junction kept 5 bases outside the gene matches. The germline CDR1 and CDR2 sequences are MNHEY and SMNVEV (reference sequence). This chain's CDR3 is CASSSASGTYEQYF. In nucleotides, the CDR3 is TGTGCCAGCAGTTCGGCTAGCGGAACCTACGAGCAGTACTTC.

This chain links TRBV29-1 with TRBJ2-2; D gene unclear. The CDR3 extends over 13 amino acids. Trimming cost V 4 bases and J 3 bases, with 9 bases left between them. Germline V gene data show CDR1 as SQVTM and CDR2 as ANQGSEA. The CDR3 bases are TGCAGCGTTGCTCTGACCTACACCGGGGAGCTGTTTTTT. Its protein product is CSVALTYTGELFF.

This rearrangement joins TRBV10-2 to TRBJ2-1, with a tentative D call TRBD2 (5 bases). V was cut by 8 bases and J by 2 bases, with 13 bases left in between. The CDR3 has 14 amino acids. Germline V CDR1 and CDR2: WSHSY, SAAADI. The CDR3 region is CASSRSGTYNEQFF. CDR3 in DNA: TGCGCCAGCTCCAGAAGCGGTACCTACAATGAGCAGTTCTTC.

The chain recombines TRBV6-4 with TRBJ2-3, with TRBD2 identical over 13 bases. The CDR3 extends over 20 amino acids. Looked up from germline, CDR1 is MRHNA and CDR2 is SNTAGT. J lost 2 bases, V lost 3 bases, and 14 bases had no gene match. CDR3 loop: CASSEPLAGGPFCFTDTQYF. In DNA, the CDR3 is TGTGCCAGCAGTGAACCACTAGCGGGAGGGCCATTTTGTTTCACAGATACGCAGTATTTT.

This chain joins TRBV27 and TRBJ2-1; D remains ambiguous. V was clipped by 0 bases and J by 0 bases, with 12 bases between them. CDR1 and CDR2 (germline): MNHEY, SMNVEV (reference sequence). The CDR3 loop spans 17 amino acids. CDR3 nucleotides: TGTGCCAGCAGTTTATCAGGCGGCCCCCGCTCCTACAATGAGCAGTTCTTC. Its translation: CASSLSGGPRSYNEQFF.

The CDR3 here is CASSYRGHTGELFF. CDR3 DNA: TGTGCCAGCAGTTACAGGGGTCACACCGGGGAGCTGTTTTTT. V gene TRBV28 combines with J gene TRBJ2-2; 7 bases agree with TRBD1. CDR3 length equals 14 residues. Germline CDR1 reads MDHEN; CDR2 reads SYDVKM. The V segment lost 4 bases and the J segment 3 bases; nucleotides outside the gene matches: 2.

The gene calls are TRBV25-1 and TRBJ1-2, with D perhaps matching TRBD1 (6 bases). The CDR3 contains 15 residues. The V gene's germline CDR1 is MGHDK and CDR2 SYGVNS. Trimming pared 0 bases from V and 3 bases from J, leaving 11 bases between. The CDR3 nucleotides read TGTGCCAGCAGTGAATATTCTGAGGGGGACTATGGCTACACCTTC. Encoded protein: CASSEYSEGDYGYTF.

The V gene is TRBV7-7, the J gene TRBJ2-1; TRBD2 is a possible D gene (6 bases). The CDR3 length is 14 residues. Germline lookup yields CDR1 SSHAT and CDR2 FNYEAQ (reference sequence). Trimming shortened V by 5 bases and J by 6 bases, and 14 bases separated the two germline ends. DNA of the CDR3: TGTGCCAGCAGCAACCGGCTAGCGCCCAATGAGCAGTTCTTC. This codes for CASSNRLAPNEQFF.

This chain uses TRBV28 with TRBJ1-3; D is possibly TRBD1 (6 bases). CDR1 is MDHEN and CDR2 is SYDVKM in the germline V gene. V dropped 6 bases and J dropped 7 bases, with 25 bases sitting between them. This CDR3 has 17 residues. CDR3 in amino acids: CASSTSRDNNRGNTIYF. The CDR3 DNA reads TGTGCCAGCAGCACGTCCCGGGACAATAATCGAGGGAACACCATATATTTT.